This entry concerns a single T cell receptor (beta chain). The antigen is unknown. Antigen-specific CD4+ T cells expanded by the ViraFEST assay with viral peptide pools were then sequenced. Once cultured for 10 days, the cells underwent separation to obtain CD4+ T cells. Vaccine recipients lacked prior SARS-CoV-2 infection and had negative nucleocapsid antibodies. Each culture had half its medium swapped for IL-2 medium on days 3 and 7. These data are taken from a study of vaccination effects on CD4 cells after COVID-19. Overall study: Two-dose BNT162b2 or mRNA-1273 vaccination was given to participants.

Libraries were prepared by immunoSEQ multiplex PCR; TCRdb keeps only in-frame clonotypes and omits some of them. The sample shows 65,000 to 90,000 clones, around 79% of them seen only once. This sample comprised CD4+ T cells from PBMCs cultured with SARS-CoV-2 spike peptides, obtained before COVID-19 vaccination. The TCR was taken from a human donor who received a COVID-19 vaccine.

In DNA form, the CDR3 reads TGTGCCAGCAGCCCCCAGATCACAGATACGCAGTATTTT. Protein product: CASSPQITDTQYF. The rearrangement uses TRBV27 and TRBJ2-3; D unresolved. V was clipped by 6 bases and J by 2 bases, with 9 bases between them. In germline, CDR1 is MNHEY, CDR2 SMNVEV (reference sequence). This CDR3 is built from 13 residues.